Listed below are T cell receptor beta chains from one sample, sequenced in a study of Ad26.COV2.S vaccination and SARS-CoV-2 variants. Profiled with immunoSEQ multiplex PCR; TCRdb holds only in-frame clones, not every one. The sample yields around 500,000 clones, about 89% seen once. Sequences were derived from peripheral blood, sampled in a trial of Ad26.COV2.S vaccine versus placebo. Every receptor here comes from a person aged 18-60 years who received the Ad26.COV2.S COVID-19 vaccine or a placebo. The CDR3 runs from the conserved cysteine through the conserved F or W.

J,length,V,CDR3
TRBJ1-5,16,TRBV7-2,CASSLDSKRYNQPQHF
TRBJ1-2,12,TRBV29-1,CSVEDWRETYTF
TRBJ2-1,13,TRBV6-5,CASKQSSYNEQFF
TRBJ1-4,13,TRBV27,CASREWANEKLFF
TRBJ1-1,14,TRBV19,CASSPLRPGAEAFF
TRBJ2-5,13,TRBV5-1,CASSFPGEETQYF
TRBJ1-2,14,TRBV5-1,CASSLSPGDQGYTF
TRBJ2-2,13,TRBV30,CAWSRTGSGELFF
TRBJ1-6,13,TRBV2,CASLLSYNSPLHF
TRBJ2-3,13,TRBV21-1,CASSRGATDTQYF
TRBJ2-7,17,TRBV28,CASSQPLAGGFAYEQYF
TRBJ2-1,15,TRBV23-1,CASSHLEADYNEQFF
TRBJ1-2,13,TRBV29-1,CSVESGALDGYTF
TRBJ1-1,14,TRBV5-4,CASSLNRENTEAFF
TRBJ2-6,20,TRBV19,CASSTGGGKTIPSGANVLTF
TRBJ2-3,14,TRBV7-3,CASSSLGARDTQYF
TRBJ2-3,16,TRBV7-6,CASSLGSSRGSDTQYF
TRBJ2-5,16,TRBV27,CASRDLAGGPRETQYF
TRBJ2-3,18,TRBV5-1,CASSLGLAGPGNADTQYF
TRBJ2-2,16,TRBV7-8,CASTTRQQTNTGELFF
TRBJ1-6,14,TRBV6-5,CASNPKTGGSPLHF
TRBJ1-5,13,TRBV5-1,CASSLWVNQPQHF
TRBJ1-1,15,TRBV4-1,CASSQESLGNTEAFF
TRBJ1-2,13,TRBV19,CASSVDRRYGYTF
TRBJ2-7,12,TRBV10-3,CAISDRVYEQYF
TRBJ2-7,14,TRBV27,CASSLLASSYEQYF
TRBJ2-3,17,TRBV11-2,CASSFKGLAGVTDTQYF
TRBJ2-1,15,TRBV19,CASSTTSGGYNEQFF
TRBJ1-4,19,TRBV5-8,CASSFGSGGMRGTNEKLFF
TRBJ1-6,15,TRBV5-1,CASSLGGAINSPLHF
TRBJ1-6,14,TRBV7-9,CASGRGGEDSPLHF
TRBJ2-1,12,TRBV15,CATSRTDYLQFF
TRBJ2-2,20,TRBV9,CASSVEPPTGLASGTGELFF
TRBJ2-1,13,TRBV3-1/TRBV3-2,CASSQDSDYEQFF
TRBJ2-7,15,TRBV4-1,CASSQRRTGTYEQYF